The sequence of this T cell receptor (beta chain) was determined in a study of blood T cell repertoires in COVID-19. In the study overall: Researchers got acute and convalescent COVID-19 samples from the United States, Italy and Spain. PBMCs, B-cell-depleted T cells, or T cells were the source of the cDNA or gDNA that made up the material.

CDR1 is LNHDA and CDR2 is SQIVND in the germline V gene (reference sequence). The CDR3 is 14 residues long. Trimming pared 6 bases from V and 4 bases from J, leaving 14 bases between. Some clones are missing from TCRdb's copy, which holds only in-frame ones; the method was immunoSEQ multiplex PCR. The sample holds more than 110,000 clones, about 90% seen once. V is TRBV19 and J is TRBJ2-3; D is perhaps TRBD1 (6 bases). The sample consisted of peripheral blood. The source is a man aged 45-60 years with active or convalescent COVID-19. CDR3 in amino acids: CASSQQGRPDTQYF. Here the CDR3 DNA reads TGTGCCAGTAGCCAACAGGGACGTCCAGATACGCAGTATTTT.